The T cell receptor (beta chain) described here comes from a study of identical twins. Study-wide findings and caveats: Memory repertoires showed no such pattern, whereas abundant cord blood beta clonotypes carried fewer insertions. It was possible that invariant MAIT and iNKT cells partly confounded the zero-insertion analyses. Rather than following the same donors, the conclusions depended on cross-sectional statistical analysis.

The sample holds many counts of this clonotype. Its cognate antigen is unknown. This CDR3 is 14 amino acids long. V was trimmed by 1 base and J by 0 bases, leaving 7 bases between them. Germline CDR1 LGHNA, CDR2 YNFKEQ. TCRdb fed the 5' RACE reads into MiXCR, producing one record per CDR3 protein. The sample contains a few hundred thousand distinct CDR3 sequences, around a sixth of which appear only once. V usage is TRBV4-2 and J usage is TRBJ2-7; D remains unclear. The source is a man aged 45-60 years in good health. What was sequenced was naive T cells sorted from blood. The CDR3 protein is CASSQAPSSYEQYF. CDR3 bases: TGTGCCAGCAGCCAAGCGCCTAGCTCCTACGAGCAGTACTTC.